The sequence of this T cell receptor beta chain was determined in a study of CD8 T cells in Susac syndrome. Germline V CDR1 and CDR2: SEHNR, FQNEAQ (reference sequence). V was clipped by 4 bases and J by 5 bases; unmatched bases: 4. The CDR3 is made up of 14 amino acids. With random hexamers, reverse transcription was performed on 0.5 to 1 ug of RNA. Via MiXCR, TCRdb re-called the immunoSEQ multiplex PCR reads, giving one row per CDR3 protein. Of 250,000 to 300,000 distinct CDR3 sequences in the sample, more than 75% were seen once. The specimen sequenced was CD8+ T cells from PBMCs. V is TRBV7-9 and J is TRBJ1-2; 10 bases are a match to TRBD1. This TCR was recovered from a human donor with multiple sclerosis. The CDR3 sequence is CASSSRGQGYGYTF. CDR3 coding DNA: TGTGCCAGCAGCTCGAGGGGACAGGGGTATGGCTACACCTTC.